These 15 T cell receptor beta chains originate from one sample sequenced in a study of control samples from healthy donors and cancer patients. Assay: immunoSEQ multiplex PCR; the TCRdb copy retains only in-frame clones and omits some. The sample has 120,000 to 150,000 clones; 94% are singletons. Sequencing was performed on blood. Receptor source: a middle-aged man in good health.

The genes are TRBV5-5 and TRBJ2-3, with D maybe TRBD1 (6 bases). The CDR3 is 16 residues long. Germline V gene data show CDR1 as SGHKS and CDR2 as YYEKEE (reference sequence). Between the trimmed V and J ends, which lost 4 bases and 3 bases, there was a span of 18 bases. The CDR3 region has the DNA TGTGCCAGCAGCCTGGGGGCCGGGATGAGGACAGATACGCAGTATTTT. It codes for CASSLGAGMRTDTQYF.

The J gene is TRBJ2-2, the V gene TRBV11-3, with D tentatively TRBD2 (6 bases). Germline V lookup: CDR1 SGHNT, CDR2 YENEEA. Trimming cost V 5 bases and J 4 bases, with 11 bases left between them. This CDR3 region has 14 residues. CDR3 DNA: TGTGCCAGCAGCCCGGGGACTGGCACCGGGGAGCTGTTTTTT. Its translation: CASSPGTGTGELFF.

This chain links TRBV11-3 with TRBJ2-1, with TRBD2 matching over 7 bases. The germline gives CDR1 SGHNT, CDR2 YENEEA. The CDR3 covers 17 residues. The junction had 8 bases not matched to a gene; V was cut back by 0 bases and J by 3 bases. The DNA for the CDR3 is TGTGCCAGCAGCTTAGATTGGGTGGGAGGGTACTACAATGAGCAGTTCTTC. Translation gives CASSLDWVGGYYNEQFF. Variable domain in full (rest from reference TRBV11-3 and TRBJ2-1): EAGVVQSPRYKIIEKKQPVAFWCNPISGHNTLYWYLQNLGQGPELLIRYENEEAVDDSQLPKDRFSAERLKGVDSTLKIQPAELGDSAVYLCASSLDWVGGYYNEQFFGPGTRLTVL.

The chain recombines TRBV5-1 with TRBJ2-3; the match to TRBD2 covers 13 bases. The CDR3 length is 19 residues. CDR1 is SGHRS, CDR2 YFSETQ, per germline. J was trimmed by 4 bases and V by 3 bases; bases with no gene match: 14. CDR3 loop: CASSSSRRLAGGWADTQYF. Here the CDR3 DNA reads TGCGCCAGCAGCTCAAGCCGCCGACTAGCGGGAGGTTGGGCAGATACGCAGTATTTT.

In its sample, this clone was seen a few times. This sequence joins TRBV2 and TRBJ2-7, with 15 positions matching TRBD2. The germline gives CDR1 SNHLY, CDR2 FYNNEI. The CDR3 extends over 19 amino acids. The trim removed 5 bases at V and 2 bases at J, leaving 13 bases unmatched. This CDR3 reads CASSFGLAGGPDWAYEQYF. The CDR3 DNA is TGTGCCAGCAGTTTTGGACTAGCGGGAGGGCCGGATTGGGCCTACGAGCAGTACTTC.

The chain joins TRBV18 to TRBJ2-1; 7 nucleotides align to TRBD2. The CDR3 is made up of 18 amino acids. V dropped 2 bases and J dropped 0; count of bases not matched to a gene: 10. CDR1 is KGHSH and CDR2 is LQKENI in the germline V gene. The CDR3 region is CASSPVSSGASSYNEQFF. The CDR3 DNA follows: TGTGCCAGCTCACCAGTGTCGAGCGGGGCATCCTCCTACAATGAGCAGTTCTTC.

The chain has TRBV6-5 and TRBJ2-7; tentatively, D is TRBD2 (6 bases). V lost 7 bases to trimming and J lost 5 bases, with 15 bases between them. The CDR3 covers 13 residues. Germline lookup yields CDR1 MNHEY and CDR2 SVGAGI. The CDR3 here is CASNWRDSDEQYF. The CDR3 coding sequence is TGTGCCAGCAACTGGAGGGATTCCGACGAGCAGTACTTC.

V and J are TRBV28 and TRBJ1-5; possibly TRBD1 for D (6 bases). The CDR3 runs to 15 residues. Germline-derived CDR1 and CDR2 are MDHEN and SYDVKM. Trimming shortened V by 2 bases and J by 5 bases, and 13 bases separated the two germline ends. The CDR3: CASSLGPGGHQPQHF. For the CDR3, the DNA is TGTGCCAGCAGTTTAGGTCCGGGGGGCCATCAGCCCCAGCATTTT. The variable domain in full, with the rest retrieved from reference TRBV28 and TRBJ1-5, is DVKVTQSSRYLVKRTGEKVFLECVQDMDHENMFWYRQDPGLGLRLIYFSYDVKMKEKGDIPEGYSVSREKKERFSLILESASTNQTSMYLCASSLGPGGHQPQHFGDGTRLSIL.

The V and J genes are TRBV6-5 and TRBJ1-1; TRBD1 is a possible D gene (6 bases). This CDR3 contains 12 residues. Germline CDR1 MNHEY, CDR2 SVGAGI. The V and J ends lost 6 bases and 6 bases respectively, with 11 bases between them. CDR3 coding DNA: TGTGCCAGCAGCCCGGCAGGGGCTGAAGCTTTCTTT. Amino acids: CASSPAGAEAFF.

V is TRBV29-1 and J is TRBJ1-5; possibly TRBD1 for D (5 bases). The V end lost 5 bases, the J end lost 4 bases, and 15 bases lay between the germline ends. Germline CDR1 and CDR2: SQVTM and ANQGSEA. CDR3 length: 14 amino acids. The CDR3 here is CSVLSGTDNQPQHF. Written as DNA, the CDR3 is TGCAGCGTTCTGTCCGGGACGGATAATCAGCCCCAGCATTTT. The whole variable domain, filled in from reference TRBV29-1 and TRBJ1-5, reads SAVISQKPSRDICQRGTSLTIQCQVDSQVTMMFWYRQQPGQSLTLIATANQGSEATYESGFVIDKFPISRPNLTFSTLTVSNMSPEDSSIYLCSVLSGTDNQPQHFGDGTRLSIL.

The chain uses TRBV10-3 and TRBJ1-1; TRBD1 matches 7 bases. After removal of 7 bases from V and 3 bases from J, the junction contained 2 bases not matched to a gene. The germline CDR1 and CDR2 sequences are ENHRY and SYGVKD. The CDR3 runs to 12 residues. CDR3 sequence reads: CAINTGDTEAFF. The DNA of the CDR3 is TGTGCCATCAATACAGGGGACACTGAAGCTTTCTTT.

The chain recombines TRBV27 with TRBJ2-2; D is undetermined. The germline V gene encodes CDR1 MNHEY and CDR2 SMNVEV (reference sequence). The V end lost 1 base, the J end lost 7 bases, and 4 bases lay between the germline ends. This CDR3 comprises 12 residues. The CDR3 DNA follows: TGTGCCAGCAGTTTATGGAGCGGGGAGCTGTTTTTT. The encoded protein is CASSLWSGELFF.

The rearrangement links TRBV6-4 to TRBJ2-1, with 7 bases fitting TRBD1. Germline CDR1 is MRHNA and CDR2 is SNTAGT. The V and J ends lost 6 bases and 3 bases, in that order; junction bases with no gene match: 2. The CDR3 sequence is 13 residues long. CDR3 in amino acids: CASSRDSYNEQFF. The CDR3 DNA reads TGTGCCAGCAGCCGGGACAGCTACAATGAGCAGTTCTTC.

The rearrangement uses TRBV10-1 and TRBJ2-2, with D perhaps TRBD1 (5 bases). Germline V CDR1 and CDR2: WNHNN, SYGVQD (reference sequence). Trimming removed 6 bases from V and 5 bases from J, with 7 bases in between. The CDR3 spans 12 residues. CDR3 protein: CASRGLTGELFF. For the CDR3, the DNA is TGCGCCAGCAGGGGGCTAACCGGGGAGCTGTTTTTT.

The V and J genes are TRBV3-1 (or the pseudogene TRBV3-2) and TRBJ1-2; a weak D match, TRBD1 (5 bases). Trimming left V 1 base short and J 8 bases short, with 11 bases between. The CDR3 covers 13 residues. The germline V gene has CDR1 LGHDT and CDR2 YNNKEL (reference sequence). Written as DNA, the CDR3 is TGTGCCAGCAGCCAAGCCACCCAGGGAGGCTACACCTTC. Residues: CASSQATQGGYTF.